This T cell receptor beta chain originates from a study of blood T cell repertoires in COVID-19. In the study overall: In each case, the material was cDNA or gDNA derived from T cells, B-cell-depleted T cells, or PBMCs.

Only in-frame clones appear in the TCRdb table, and some are missing; sequencing was by immunoSEQ multiplex PCR. The sample lists about 200,000 clones; 60% to 85% were seen once. There are 17 residues in the CDR3. The ends lost 0 bases at V and 3 bases at J; junction bases unmatched: 8. Germline V lookup: CDR1 SQVTM, CDR2 ANQGSEA. The TCR comes from a woman aged 65 to 85 with acute or convalescent COVID-19. The rearrangement links TRBV29-1 to TRBJ2-1, with 10 positions matching TRBD2. The source material was peripheral blood. The CDR3 DNA reads TGCAGCGTTGAAGATAACAGCGGGAGGGCCCTCTACAATGAGCAGTTCTTC. Protein sequence: CSVEDNSGRALYNEQFF.